This T cell receptor (beta chain) was captured by sequencing in a study of human T cells and chemical hapten exposure. Study-level points and caveats: TCRs at a frequency above 1 in 1000 stayed unchanged with DPC sensitization.

This CDR3 is built from 12 residues. The ends were cut back, 5 bases at V and 0 bases at J, with 8 bases in the middle. Germline V CDR1 and CDR2: SQVTM, ANQGSEA. The time point here: patch test 1, 2 weeks after DPC sensitization. Treatment described: therapeutic diphenylcyclopropenone sensitization with weekly scalp DPC. Ten or more counts support this clonotype. Its antigen is unidentified. During construction of the library, unique molecular identifiers were attached to individual cDNA molecules for quantitative, reproducible TCR counting. MiXCR, run by TCRdb on the RACE reads, gives a single entry per CDR3 protein. The sample gives around 380,000 distinct CDR3 sequences, about 4.8% of which show up once; roughly 2.4% is in the top ten.

This clonotype was sampled from a woman in her 50s with alopecia areata. Some clones in this sample may be carry-over from other donors' samples. The material sequenced was whole blood, taken in connection with sensitization to the hapten diphenylcyclopropenone (DPC). V usage is TRBV29-1 and J usage is TRBJ2-7; D uncertain. The CDR3: CSVHENSYEQYF. CDR3 in DNA: TGCAGCGTTCATGAGAACTCCTACGAGCAGTACTTC.